The rows below give T cell receptor beta chains drawn from one sample of a study of shared clonotypes between healthy human individuals. TCRdb keeps only in-frame clones here, not all; method: immunoSEQ multiplex PCR. Of 1.6 million or so clones detected, 98% appear once; the ten largest clones hold about 0.4%. Specimen: naive CD4+ T cells sorted from blood. Receptors were obtained from a young man in good health. Both conserved end residues are part of each CDR3. For some rows the clone size is stated as once, few or many, or as a class when expanded; others skip it.

>TRBJ2-7|.|TRBV29-1
CSAAPGTLSYEQYF
>TRBJ2-5|.|TRBV9
CASSHQKGGFRETQYF
>TRBJ2-3|.|TRBV10-2
CASSVFAGETDTQYF
>TRBJ2-5|.|TRBV28
CASSPGGWGETQYF
>TRBJ1-1|.|TRBV5-8
CASRADPTGGTEAFF
>TRBJ1-3|.|TRBV4-1
CASSLRASGNTIYF
>TRBJ2-1|.|TRBV27
CASSHSRSGYNEQFF
>TRBJ2-7|.|TRBV7-9
CASSLAVSSYEQYF
>TRBJ1-2|.|TRBV28
CASSLRSYGYTF
>TRBJ1-1|once|TRBV30
CAWKQIEAFF
>TRBJ2-1|once|TRBV7-2
CASSLVVTGNEQFF
>TRBJ2-7|once|TRBV28
CASSLGQGGWEQYF
>TRBJ2-7|.|TRBV10-1
CASSDHGTGNYEQYF
>TRBJ2-1|.|TRBV30
CAWNQLAGDNEQFF
>TRBJ2-5|.|TRBV6-1
CASRPMGKETQYF
>TRBJ2-1|.|TRBV18
CASSPPVVAGSFF
>TRBJ2-7|.|TRBV7-9
CASSFGTGPSYEQYF
>TRBJ2-5|.|TRBV5-4
CASSLGLAGDNAETQYF
>TRBJ2-2|.|TRBV5-4
CASSFHTGELFF
>TRBJ2-1|.|TRBV29-1
CSAGTAGVAYNEQFF
>TRBJ2-1|.|TRBV7-3
CASSPQREGEQFF
>TRBJ2-3|.|TRBV5-1
CASSLMQAAISTDTQYF
>TRBJ2-2|.|TRBV29-1
CSVTGTANTGELFF